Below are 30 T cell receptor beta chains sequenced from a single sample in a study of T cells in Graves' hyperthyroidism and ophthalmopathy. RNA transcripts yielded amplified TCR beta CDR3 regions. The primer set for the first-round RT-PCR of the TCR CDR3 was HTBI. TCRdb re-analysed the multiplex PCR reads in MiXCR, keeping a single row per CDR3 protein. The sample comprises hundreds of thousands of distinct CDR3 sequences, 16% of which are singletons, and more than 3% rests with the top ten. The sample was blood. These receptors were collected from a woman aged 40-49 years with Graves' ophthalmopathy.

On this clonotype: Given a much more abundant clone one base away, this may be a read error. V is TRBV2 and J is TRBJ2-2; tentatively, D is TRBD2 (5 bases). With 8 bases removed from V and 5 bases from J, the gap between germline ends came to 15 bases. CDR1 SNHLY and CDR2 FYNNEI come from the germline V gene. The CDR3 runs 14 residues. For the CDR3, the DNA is TGTGCCAGCCGACTACCTATAACGACCGGGGAGCTGTTTTTT. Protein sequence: CASRLPITTGELFF.

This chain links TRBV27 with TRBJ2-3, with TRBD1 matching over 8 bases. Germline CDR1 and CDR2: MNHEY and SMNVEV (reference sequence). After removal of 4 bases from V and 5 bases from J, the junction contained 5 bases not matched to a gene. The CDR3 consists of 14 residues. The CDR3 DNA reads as TGTGCCAGCAGTTATCAGGGGGCGCAAGATACGCAGTATTTT. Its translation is CASSYQGAQDTQYF.

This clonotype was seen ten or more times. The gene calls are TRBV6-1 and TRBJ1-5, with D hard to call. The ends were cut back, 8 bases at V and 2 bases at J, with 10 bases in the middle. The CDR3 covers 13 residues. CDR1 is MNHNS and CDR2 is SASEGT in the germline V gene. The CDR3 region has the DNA TGTGCCAGCGGGAGGACTGGCAATCAGCCCCAGCATTTT. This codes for CASGRTGNQPQHF.

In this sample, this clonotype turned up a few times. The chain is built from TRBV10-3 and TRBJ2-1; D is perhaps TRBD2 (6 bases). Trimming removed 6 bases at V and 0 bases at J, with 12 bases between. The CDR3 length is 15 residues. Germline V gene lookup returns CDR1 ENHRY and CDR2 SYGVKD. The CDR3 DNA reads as TGTGCCATCAGGGAGGGCCTAAACTCCTACAATGAGCAGTTCTTC. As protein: CAIREGLNSYNEQFF.

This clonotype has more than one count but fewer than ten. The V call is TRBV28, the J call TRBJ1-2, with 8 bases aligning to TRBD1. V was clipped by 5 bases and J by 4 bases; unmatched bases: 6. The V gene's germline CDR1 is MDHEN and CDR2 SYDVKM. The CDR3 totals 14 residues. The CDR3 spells CASSRTGMGYGYTF. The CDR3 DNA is TGTGCCAGCAGTCGGACAGGGATGGGCTATGGCTACACCTTC.

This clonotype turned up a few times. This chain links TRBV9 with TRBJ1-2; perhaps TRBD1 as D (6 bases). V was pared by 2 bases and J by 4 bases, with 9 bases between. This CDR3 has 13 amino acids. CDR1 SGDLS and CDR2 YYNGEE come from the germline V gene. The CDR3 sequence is CASSVGTSYGYTF. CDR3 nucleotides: TGTGCCAGCAGCGTTGGGACATCCTATGGCTACACCTTC. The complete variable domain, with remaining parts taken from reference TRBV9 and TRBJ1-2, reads DSGVTQTPKHLITATGQRVTLRCSPRSGDLSVYWYQQSLDQGLQFLIQYYNGEERAKGNILERFSAQQFPDLHSELNLSSLELGDSALYFCASSVGTSYGYTFGSGTRLTVV.

In DNA, the CDR3 is TGCAGTGCTAGGGGCGATAATGAAAAACTGTTTTTT. This sequence encodes CSARGDNEKLFF. The chain links TRBV20-1 to TRBJ1-4; D unclear. V was trimmed by 3 bases and J by 4 bases, leaving 6 bases between them. The germline gives CDR1 DFQATT, CDR2 SNEGSKA (reference sequence). The CDR3 is made up of 12 amino acids.

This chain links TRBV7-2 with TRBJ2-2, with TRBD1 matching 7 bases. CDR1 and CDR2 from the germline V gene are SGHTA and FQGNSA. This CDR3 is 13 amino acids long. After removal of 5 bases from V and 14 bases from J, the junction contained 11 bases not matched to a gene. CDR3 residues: CASSLKTGMGLFF. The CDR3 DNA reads TGTGCCAGCAGCCTGAAGACAGGGATGGGACTGTTTTTT.

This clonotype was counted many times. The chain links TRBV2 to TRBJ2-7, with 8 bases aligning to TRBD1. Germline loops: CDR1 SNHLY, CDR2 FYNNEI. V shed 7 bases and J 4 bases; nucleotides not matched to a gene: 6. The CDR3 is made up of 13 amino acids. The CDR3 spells CASKTGVSYEQYF. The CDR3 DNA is TGTGCCAGCAAGACAGGGGTCTCTTACGAGCAGTACTTC.

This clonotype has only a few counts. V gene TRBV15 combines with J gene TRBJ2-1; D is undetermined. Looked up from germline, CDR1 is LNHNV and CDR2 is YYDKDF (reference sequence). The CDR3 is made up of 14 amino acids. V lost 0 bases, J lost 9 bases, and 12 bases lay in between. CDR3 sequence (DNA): TGTGCCACCAGCAGAGATCGATGGCAGGTTGAGCAGTTCTTC. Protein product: CATSRDRWQVEQFF.

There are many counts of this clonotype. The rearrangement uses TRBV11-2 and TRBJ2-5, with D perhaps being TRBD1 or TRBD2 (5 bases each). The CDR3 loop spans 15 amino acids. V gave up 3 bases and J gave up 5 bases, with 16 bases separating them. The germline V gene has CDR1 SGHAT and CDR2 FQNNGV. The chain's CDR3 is CASSLHGASGETQYF. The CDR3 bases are TGTGCCAGCAGCTTGCATGGGGCCTCGGGGGAGACCCAGTACTTC. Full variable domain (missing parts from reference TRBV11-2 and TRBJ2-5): EAGVAQSPRYKIIEKRQSVAFWCNPISGHATLYWYQQILGQGPKLLIQFQNNGVVDDSQLPKDRFSAERLKGVDSTLKIQPAKLEDSAVYLCASSLHGASGETQYFGPGTRLLVL.

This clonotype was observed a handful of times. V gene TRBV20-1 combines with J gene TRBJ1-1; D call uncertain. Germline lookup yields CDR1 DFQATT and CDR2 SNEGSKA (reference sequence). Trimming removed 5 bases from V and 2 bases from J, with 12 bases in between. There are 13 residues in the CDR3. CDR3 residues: CSAPDLPNTEAFF. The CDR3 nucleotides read TGCAGTGCTCCCGACCTGCCCAACACTGAAGCTTTCTTT.

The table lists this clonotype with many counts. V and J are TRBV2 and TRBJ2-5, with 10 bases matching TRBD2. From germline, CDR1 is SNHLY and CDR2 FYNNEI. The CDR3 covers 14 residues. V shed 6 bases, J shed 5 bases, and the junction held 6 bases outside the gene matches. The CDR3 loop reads CASSEGLAYETQYF. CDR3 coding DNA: TGTGCCAGCAGCGAGGGACTAGCGTACGAGACCCAGTACTTC.

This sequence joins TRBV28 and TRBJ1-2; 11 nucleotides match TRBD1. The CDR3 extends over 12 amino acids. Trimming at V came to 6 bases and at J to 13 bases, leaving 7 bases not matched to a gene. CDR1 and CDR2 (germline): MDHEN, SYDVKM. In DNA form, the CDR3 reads TGTGCCAGCAGCTTGGGACAGGGGGATCGCACCTTC. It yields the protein CASSLGQGDRTF.

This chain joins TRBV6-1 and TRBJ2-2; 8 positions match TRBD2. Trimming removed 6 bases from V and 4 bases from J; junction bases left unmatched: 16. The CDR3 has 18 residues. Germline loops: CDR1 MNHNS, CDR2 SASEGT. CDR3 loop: CASSNPFGGARGTGELFF. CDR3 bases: TGTGCCAGCAGCAATCCTTTCGGGGGGGCACGGGGCACCGGGGAGCTGTTTTTT.

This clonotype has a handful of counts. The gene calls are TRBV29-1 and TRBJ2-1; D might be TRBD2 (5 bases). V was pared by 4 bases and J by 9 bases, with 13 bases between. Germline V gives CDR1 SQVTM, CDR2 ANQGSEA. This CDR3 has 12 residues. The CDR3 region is CSVAPGSSEQFF. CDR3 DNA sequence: TGCAGCGTTGCCCCGGGGTCATCTGAGCAGTTCTTC.

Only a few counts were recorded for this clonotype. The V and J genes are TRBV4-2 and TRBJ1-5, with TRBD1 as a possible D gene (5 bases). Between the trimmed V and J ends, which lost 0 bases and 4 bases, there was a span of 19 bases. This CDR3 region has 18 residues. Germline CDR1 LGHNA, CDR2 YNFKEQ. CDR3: CASSQEEIGTPGNQPQHF. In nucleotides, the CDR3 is TGTGCCAGCAGCCAAGAAGAAATTGGGACTCCGGGGAATCAGCCCCAGCATTTT.

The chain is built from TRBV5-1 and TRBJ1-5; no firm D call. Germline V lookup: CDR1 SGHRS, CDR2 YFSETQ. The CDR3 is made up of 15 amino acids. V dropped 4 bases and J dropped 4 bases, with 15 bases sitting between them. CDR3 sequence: CASSPTGQFNQPQHF. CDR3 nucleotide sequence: TGCGCCAGCAGCCCGACCGGGCAGTTTAATCAGCCCCAGCATTTT.

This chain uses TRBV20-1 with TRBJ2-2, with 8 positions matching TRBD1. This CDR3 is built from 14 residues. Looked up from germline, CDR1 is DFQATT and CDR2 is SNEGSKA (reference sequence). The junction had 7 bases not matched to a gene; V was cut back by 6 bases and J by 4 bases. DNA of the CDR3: TGCAGTGCGGCTAACAGGGGGATCACCGGGGAGCTGTTTTTT. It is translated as CSAANRGITGELFF.

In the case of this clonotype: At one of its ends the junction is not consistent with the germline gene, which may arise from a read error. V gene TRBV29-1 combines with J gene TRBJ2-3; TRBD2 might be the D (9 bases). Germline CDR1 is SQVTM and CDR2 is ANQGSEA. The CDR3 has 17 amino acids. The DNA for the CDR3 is TGCAGCGTTGTAACCATTAGGACAGGGACTAGCACGGATACGCAGTATTTT. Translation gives CSVVTIRTGTSTDTQYF.

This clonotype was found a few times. The DNA of the CDR3 is TGCAGCGTTGCGGGGGGGGATAGCAATCAGCCCCAGCATTTT. Its translation: CSVAGGDSNQPQHF. The rearrangement uses TRBV29-1 and TRBJ1-5; D might be TRBD1 (5 bases). The CDR3 extends over 14 amino acids. Per germline, CDR1 SQVTM and CDR2 ANQGSEA. The V end was cut by 4 bases, the J end by 0 bases, with 10 bases between. The full variable domain, completed using reference TRBV29-1 and TRBJ1-5, is SAVISQKPSRDICQRGTSLTIQCQVDSQVTMMFWYRQQPGQSLTLIATANQGSEATYESGFVIDKFPISRPNLTFSTLTVSNMSPEDSSIYLCSVAGGDSNQPQHFGDGTRLSIL.

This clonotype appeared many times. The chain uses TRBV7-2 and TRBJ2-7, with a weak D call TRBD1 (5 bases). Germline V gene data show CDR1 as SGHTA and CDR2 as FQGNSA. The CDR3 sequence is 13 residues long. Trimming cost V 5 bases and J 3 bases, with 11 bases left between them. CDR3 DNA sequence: TGTGCCAGCAGCCGACAGACCTACTACGAGCAGTACTTC. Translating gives CASSRQTYYEQYF.

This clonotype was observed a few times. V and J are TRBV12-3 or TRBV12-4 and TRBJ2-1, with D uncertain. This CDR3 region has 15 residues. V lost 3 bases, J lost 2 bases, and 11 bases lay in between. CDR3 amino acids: CASSFHTETYNEQFF. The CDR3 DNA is TGTGCCAGCAGTTTCCACACGGAGACCTACAATGAGCAGTTCTTC.

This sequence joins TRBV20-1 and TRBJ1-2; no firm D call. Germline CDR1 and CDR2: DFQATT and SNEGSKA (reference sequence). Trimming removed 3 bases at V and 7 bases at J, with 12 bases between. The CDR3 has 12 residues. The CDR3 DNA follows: TGCAGTGCTAGGACCTCGGCGCGTGGCTACACCTTC. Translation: CSARTSARGYTF.

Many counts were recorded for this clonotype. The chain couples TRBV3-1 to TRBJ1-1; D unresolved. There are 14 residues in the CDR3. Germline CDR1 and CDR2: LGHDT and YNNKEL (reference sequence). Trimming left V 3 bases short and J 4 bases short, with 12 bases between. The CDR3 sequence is CASSQRQMGTEAFF. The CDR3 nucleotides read TGTGCCAGCAGCCAGAGGCAGATGGGCACTGAAGCTTTCTTT.

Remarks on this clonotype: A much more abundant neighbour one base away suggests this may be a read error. For the CDR3, the DNA is TGTGCCAGCAGCCGAGGACAGGGGGTCACCGGGGGGCTGTTTTTT. Translated: CASSRGQGVTGGLFF. The chain is built from TRBV7-3 and TRBJ2-2; 10 nucleotides line up with TRBD1. There are 15 residues in the CDR3. Germline V gene sequence: CDR1 SGHTA, CDR2 FQGTGA. The complete variable domain, with remaining parts taken from reference TRBV7-3 and TRBJ2-2, reads GAGVSQTPSNKVTEKGKYVELRCDPISGHTALYWYRQSLGQGPEFLIYFQGTGAADDSGLPNDRFFAVRPEGSVSTLKIQRTERGDSAVYLCASSRGQGVTGGLFFGEGSRLTVL.

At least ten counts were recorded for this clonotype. Written as DNA, the CDR3 is TGTGCCAGCAGCTATTCCGGGACTAGATACAATGAGCAGTTCTTC. It is translated as CASSYSGTRYNEQFF. The rearrangement uses TRBV11-3 and TRBJ2-1; 8 positions agree with TRBD2. Germline lookup yields CDR1 SGHNT and CDR2 YENEEA. The V and J ends lost 4 bases and 4 bases, in that order; junction bases with no gene match: 6. CDR3 length equals 15 residues.

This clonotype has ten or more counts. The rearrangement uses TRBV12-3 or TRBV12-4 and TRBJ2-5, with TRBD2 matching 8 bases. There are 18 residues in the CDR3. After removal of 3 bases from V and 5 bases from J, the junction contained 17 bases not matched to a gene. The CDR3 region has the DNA TGTGCCAGCAGTTTCTCAGGGCGGGGGGCACCCGGGGATGAGACCCAGTACTTC. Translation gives CASSFSGRGAPGDETQYF.

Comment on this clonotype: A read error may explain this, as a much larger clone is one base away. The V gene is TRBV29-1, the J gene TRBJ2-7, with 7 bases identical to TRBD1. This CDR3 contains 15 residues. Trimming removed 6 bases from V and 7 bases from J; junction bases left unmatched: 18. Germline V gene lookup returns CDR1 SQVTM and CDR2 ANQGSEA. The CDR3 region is CSVGPEGAGGGEQYF. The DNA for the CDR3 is TGCAGCGTGGGCCCGGAAGGGGCAGGGGGTGGTGAGCAGTACTTC.

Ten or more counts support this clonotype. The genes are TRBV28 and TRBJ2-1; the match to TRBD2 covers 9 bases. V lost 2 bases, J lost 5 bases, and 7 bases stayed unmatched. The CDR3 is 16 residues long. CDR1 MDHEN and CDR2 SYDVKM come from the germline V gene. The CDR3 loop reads CASSLSSAGGDNEQFF. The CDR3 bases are TGTGCCAGCAGTTTAAGTTCAGCGGGAGGAGACAATGAGCAGTTCTTC.